The 7 T cell receptor beta chains listed next were all sequenced from one sample in a study of molecular identifiers for immune sequencing clone quantification. Via MiXCR, TCRdb re-called the PCR reads, giving one row per CDR3 protein. The sample holds over 55,000 distinct CDR3 sequences, about a sixth seen once. The sequencing input was naive CD8+ T cells from blood, with Jurkat cell RNA spiked in. Specified subset: FACS-sorted CD8+CD4-CCR7+CD45RA+ naive T cells. The receptors here all came from a human donor in good health. Some libraries in this study had Jurkat cell RNA spiked in.

This clonotype showed up many times. In DNA form, the CDR3 reads TGTGCCAGCAGCCTACTAGCGGGAGGGCCCGGGCTAACAGATACGCAGTATTTT. It yields the protein CASSLLAGGPGLTDTQYF. The chain combines TRBV7-9 with TRBJ2-3; 13 bases align to TRBD2. Per the germline V gene, CDR1 is SEHNR and CDR2 is FQNEAQ (reference sequence). J lost 3 bases, V lost 5 bases, and 11 bases had no gene match. The CDR3 loop spans 18 amino acids.

This clonotype was observed many times. The rearrangement uses TRBV11-1 and TRBJ2-2; 8 nucleotides align to TRBD1. The CDR3 length is 18 residues. V lost 5 bases and J lost 4; bases outside the gene matches: 15. Germline lookup yields CDR1 SGHAT and CDR2 FQDESV (reference sequence). As DNA, the CDR3 is TGTGCCAGCAGCCAACGCCGTCAGGACAGGGCGGGCACCGGGGAGCTGTTTTTT. Amino acid sequence: CASSQRRQDRAGTGELFF.

At least ten counts were recorded for this clonotype. The rearrangement joins TRBV20-1 to TRBJ2-7, with D hard to call. The CDR3 is 11 residues long. Germline CDR1 and CDR2: DFQATT and SNEGSKA (reference sequence). V gave up 3 bases and J gave up 7 bases, with 10 bases separating them. The CDR3, as DNA: TGCAGTGCTAGCGTTATGGAAGAGCAGTACTTC. The encoded protein is CSASVMEEQYF.

This clonotype was seen a few times. Sequence at one end of the junction differs from germline and may be a read error. V gene TRBV15 combines with J gene TRBJ2-7; 10 bases agree with TRBD2. The CDR3 consists of 18 residues. Germline V gives CDR1 LNHNV, CDR2 YYDKDF (reference sequence). Here the CDR3 reads CAISGDVSSGRSVYEQYF. The CDR3 nucleotides read TGTGCCATCAGCGGGGATGTGTCTAGCGGGAGAAGTGTCTACGAGCAGTACTTC.

This clonotype appeared many times. V is TRBV28 and J is TRBJ2-3; D ambiguous. This CDR3 is built from 12 residues. V lost 5 bases and J lost 4, with 7 bases in between. Germline assignment: CDR1 MDHEN and CDR2 SYDVKM. The CDR3 bases are TGTGCCAGCAGTCTCCTACCAGATACGCAGTATTTT. The encoded protein is CASSLLPDTQYF.

Notes on this clonotype: A much bigger clone sits one base away, suggesting this may be a read error. CDR3 bases: TGCGCCAGCAGCCTGGCGGGGGAGGCCAACGCCCTGACTTTC. Translation gives CASSLAGEANALTF. This chain uses TRBV5-1 with TRBJ2-6, with 7 bases matching TRBD2. The germline gives CDR1 SGHRS, CDR2 YFSETQ. The CDR3 is made up of 14 amino acids.

In this sample, this clonotype turned up a few times. A read error may explain this, as a much larger clone is one base away. The chain couples TRBV19 to TRBJ2-2; D remains ambiguous. The CDR3 runs 14 residues. Germline V gives CDR1 LNHDA, CDR2 SQIVND (reference sequence). Here the CDR3 DNA reads TGTGCCGGTAGTATTTGGACGGCCGACGGGGAGCTGTTTTTT. As protein: CAGSIWTADGELFF.